A single sample gave rise to the 14 T cell receptor beta chains below, sequenced in a study of CD8 T cells in Susac syndrome. Reverse transcription of roughly 0.5 to 1 ug RNA was carried out with random hexamers. One entry per CDR3 protein, called by TCRdb with MiXCR from the immunoSEQ multiplex PCR reads. The repertoire holds 150,000 to 200,000 distinct CDR3 sequences, with around 94% as singletons. The sequenced sample consisted of CD4+ T cells from PBMCs. Receptors originate from a human donor in good health.

The rearrangement uses TRBV7-2 and TRBJ2-1; 8 nucleotides line up with TRBD1. After removal of 3 bases from V and 6 bases from J, the junction contained 7 bases not matched to a gene. Germline V gene lookup returns CDR1 SGHTA and CDR2 FQGNSA. The CDR3 contains 15 residues. CDR3 residues: CASSFYRDRSNEQFF. The CDR3 DNA follows: TGTGCCAGCAGCTTCTACCGGGACAGGAGCAATGAGCAGTTCTTC.

V gene TRBV3-1 combines with J gene TRBJ2-6, with D hard to call. CDR1 and CDR2 from the germline V gene are LGHDT and YNNKEL (reference sequence). Between the trimmed V and J ends, which lost 4 bases and 0 bases, there was a span of 10 bases. This CDR3 region has 16 residues. CDR3 sequence reads: CASSPTPPSGANVLTF. CDR3 DNA: TGTGCCAGCAGCCCTACACCCCCCTCTGGGGCCAACGTCCTGACTTTC.

The chain carries TRBV6-5 and TRBJ2-7, with D tentatively TRBD2 (6 bases). Germline V gene lookup returns CDR1 MNHEY and CDR2 SVGAGI. The CDR3 has 15 residues. V was pared by 6 bases and J by 2 bases, with 17 bases between. The CDR3 DNA sequence: TGTGCCAGCAGCTCGCACCATGGGGGGACCTACGAGCAGTACTTC. Translation: CASSSHHGGTYEQYF.

The rearrangement uses TRBV27 and TRBJ2-1, with 7 bases identical to TRBD2. This CDR3 comprises 17 residues. The V and J ends lost 5 bases and 5 bases, in that order; junction bases with no gene match: 15. The germline CDR1 and CDR2 sequences are MNHEY and SMNVEV (reference sequence). The CDR3 here is CASSRPTGGGRDNEQFF. In nucleotides, the CDR3 is TGTGCCAGCAGTCGCCCAACGGGAGGTGGAAGGGACAATGAGCAGTTCTTC.

CDR3 sequence: CASSLVRSSGANVLTF. CDR3 DNA sequence: TGTGCCAGCAGCTTAGTCAGGAGCTCTGGGGCCAACGTCCTGACTTTC. This chain connects TRBV7-8 to TRBJ2-6, with no clear D. The CDR3 length is 16 residues. Germline V gene data show CDR1 as SGHVS and CDR2 as FQNEAQ. V was shortened by 1 base and J by 0 bases, with 7 bases between the two germline ends.

The rearrangement uses TRBV7-9 and TRBJ2-4; possibly TRBD2 for D (6 bases). Germline V gene sequence: CDR1 SEHNR, CDR2 FQNEAQ (reference sequence). Trimming removed 3 bases at V and 0 bases at J, with 9 bases between. The CDR3 covers 15 residues. CDR3 nucleotides: TGTGCCAGCAGCTTGGTGGGGGGAGCCAAAAACATTCAGTACTTC. The encoded protein is CASSLVGGAKNIQYF. Based on the CDR3 plus reference TRBV7-9 and TRBJ2-4, the full variable domain is DTGVSQNPRHKITKRGQNVTFRCDPISEHNRLYWYRQTLGQGPEFLTYFQNEAQLEKSRLLSDRFSAERPKGSFSTLEIQRTEQGDSAMYLCASSLVGGAKNIQYFGAGTRLSVL.

V is TRBV7-8 and J is TRBJ1-4; perhaps TRBD1 as D (5 bases). CDR3 length equals 13 residues. Germline values: CDR1 SGHVS, CDR2 FQNEAQ. Trimming cost V 1 base and J 11 bases, with 11 bases left between them. The chain's CDR3 is CASSLVGTQKLFF. The CDR3 DNA reads as TGTGCCAGCAGCTTAGTGGGGACTCAGAAACTGTTTTTT.

The V call is TRBV20-1, the J call TRBJ2-5, with 11 bases aligning to TRBD2. From germline, CDR1 is DFQATT and CDR2 SNEGSKA (reference sequence). J gave up 4 bases and V 6 bases, and 7 bases lay outside the gene matches. This CDR3 spans 14 amino acids. The CDR3 is CSAISGGAGETQYF. DNA for the CDR3: TGCAGTGCGATTAGCGGGGGGGCGGGAGAGACCCAGTACTTC.

The V and J genes are TRBV7-2 and TRBJ1-5; a weak D match, TRBD1 (5 bases). The germline CDR1 and CDR2 sequences are SGHTA and FQGNSA. This CDR3 contains 16 residues. Trimming took off 7 bases at V and 2 bases at J, with 18 bases between the two ends. CDR3 residues: CASTPGQGKGNQPQHF. DNA for the CDR3: TGTGCCAGCACCCCGGGTCAGGGAAAGGGCAATCAGCCCCAGCATTTT.

CDR3 in amino acids: CSAPWNTEAFF. Here the CDR3 DNA reads TGCAGTGCCCCTTGGAACACTGAAGCTTTCTTT. The rearrangement uses TRBV20-1 and TRBJ1-1; no reliable D call. With 6 bases removed from V and 1 base from J, the gap between germline ends came to 6 bases. The CDR3 consists of 11 residues. CDR1 and CDR2 from the germline V gene are DFQATT and SNEGSKA (reference sequence).

The V and J genes are TRBV7-9 and TRBJ2-5, with 10 positions matching TRBD1. Germline CDR1 reads SEHNR; CDR2 reads FQNEAQ (reference sequence). V was pared by 3 bases and J by 0 bases, with 1 base of the junction left unmatched. This CDR3 is 15 amino acids long. The CDR3 spells CASSLGQGYQETQYF. Written as DNA, the CDR3 is TGTGCCAGCAGCTTGGGACAGGGGTACCAAGAGACCCAGTACTTC.

This sequence joins TRBV20-1 and TRBJ1-2; the match to TRBD1 covers 7 bases. V was pared by 5 bases and J by 6 bases, with 9 bases of the junction left unmatched. CDR1 and CDR2 from the germline V gene are DFQATT and SNEGSKA (reference sequence). The CDR3 consists of 13 residues. The DNA for the CDR3 is TGCAGTGCTGGGGTGGGGACAGCGAATGGCTACACCTTC. This gives the protein CSAGVGTANGYTF.

V and J are TRBV4-2 and TRBJ2-5; 7 nucleotides align to TRBD2. CDR3 size: 16 residues. V shed 1 base and J 6 bases; nucleotides not matched to a gene: 11. The germline CDR1 and CDR2 sequences are LGHNA and YNFKEQ. CDR3 sequence: CASSQGPLGGGQTQYF. The CDR3 DNA is TGTGCCAGCAGCCAAGGCCCTTTGGGGGGGGGACAGACCCAGTACTTC.

This rearrangement joins TRBV6-1 to TRBJ2-1; D might be TRBD2 (6 bases). Trimming removed 4 bases at V and 3 bases at J, with 13 bases between. The CDR3 is 15 amino acids. Germline loops: CDR1 MNHNS, CDR2 SASEGT. The CDR3 here is CASSGTGGVYNEQFF. The DNA for the CDR3 is TGTGCCAGCAGTGGGACCGGGGGAGTCTACAATGAGCAGTTCTTC.